This is a list of T cell receptor beta chains from one sample in a study of cytomegalovirus exposure and HLA in healthy donors. Using immunoSEQ multiplex PCR, the repertoire was profiled, and TCRdb retains in-frame clones only, with some absent. Of approximately 79,000 clones in the sample, less than 80% are singletons; the top ten hold over 7.5%. Input material: PBMCs. The receptors come from a man in his forties or fifties in good health and CMV-seropositive. The CDR3 runs from the conserved cysteine through the conserved F or W. Part of the rows lack a size; the others show once, few, many or a class for expanded clones.

V gene	J gene	clone size	CDR3 protein
TRBV30	TRBJ2-1	once	CAWSSGSYNNEQFF
TRBV7-2	TRBJ2-2	-	CASSFGSTGELFF
TRBV19	TRBJ2-7	-	CASRVSGTYEQYF
TRBV6-5	TRBJ2-2	-	CASRRGQAGELFF
TRBV11-2	TRBJ2-2	-	CASSRDRVRTGELFF
TRBV2	TRBJ1-6	-	CASKSGNNSPLHF
TRBV6-6	TRBJ2-7	-	CASSYQTGVTPHEQYF
TRBV19	TRBJ1-2	-	CASSLGRAYTF
TRBV28	TRBJ2-7	few	CASSPRLAGTFSYEQYF
TRBV29-1	TRBJ1-1	-	CIAQMGGDTEAFF
TRBV18	TRBJ2-2	few	CASQKAGVNTGELFF
TRBV20-1	TRBJ1-1	-	CSASWNREAFF
TRBV27	TRBJ1-2	-	CASSLGAPGGRYGYTF